These 3 T cell receptor beta chains were sequenced from one sample in a study of blood T cell dynamics during melanoma immunotherapy. Measured with immunoSEQ multiplex PCR; TCRdb has only the in-frame clones, and not every one. The data hold 10,000 to 15,000 clones, with roughly 84% observed a single time. The time point: pre-treatment baseline. The material was blood, obtained from a patient treated with checkpoint blockade. These receptors all come from a human donor with melanoma.

The CDR3 DNA follows: TGTGCCAGCTCACCCCAGATAGAAGAGACCCAGTACTTC. This codes for CASSPQIEETQYF. The gene calls are TRBV18 and TRBJ2-5; no clear D. This CDR3 has 13 amino acids. CDR1 and CDR2 (germline): KGHSH, LQKENI. Between the trimmed V and J ends, which lost 3 bases and 3 bases, there was a span of 8 bases. The whole variable domain, filled in from reference TRBV18 and TRBJ2-5, reads NAGVMQNPRHLVRRRGQEARLRCSPMKGHSHVYWYRQLPEEGLKFMVYLQKENIIDESGMPKERFSAEFPKEGPSILRIQQVVRGDSAAYFCASSPQIEETQYFGPGTRLLVL.

This clone has only a few counts. CDR3 in amino acids: CASSVVGHGEAFF. CDR3 sequence (DNA): TGTGCCAGCAGCGTAGTAGGACACGGTGAAGCTTTCTTT. This rearrangement joins TRBV9 to TRBJ1-1; tentatively, D is TRBD1 (5 bases). V was shortened by 0 bases and J by 7 bases, with 10 bases between the two germline ends. CDR3 length equals 13 residues. Germline CDR1 reads SGDLS; CDR2 reads YYNGEE.

The chain joins TRBV5-1 to TRBJ1-4; D call uncertain. Looked up from germline, CDR1 is SGHRS and CDR2 is YFSETQ. The CDR3 loop spans 17 amino acids. Trimming took off 0 bases at V and 0 bases at J, with 12 bases between the two ends. The CDR3 coding sequence is TGCGCCAGCAGCTTGGGGGATTTTGGTGCAACTAATGAAAAACTGTTTTTT. Protein: CASSLGDFGATNEKLFF.